The 2 T cell receptor beta chains below were found in one sample sequenced in a study of OX40 agonist ivuxolimab in advanced cancers. The table came from immunoSEQ multiplex PCR; TCRdb's copy has only in-frame clones and leaves some out. The sample includes roughly 100,000 clones, roughly 84% seen only once; the top ten take about 4.1%. The sequencing used CD4+ or CD8+ T cells sorted from blood, collected in a trial of the OX40 agonist ivuxolimab. Source of these receptors: an adult with an advanced solid tumor such as melanoma, head and neck, liver or kidney cancer.

This clone appeared a few times. The chain employs TRBV7-2 and TRBJ2-3, with no clear D. Germline V gene data show CDR1 as SGHTA and CDR2 as FQGNSA. There are 17 residues in the CDR3. Trimming cost V 2 bases and J 0 bases, with 15 bases left between them. CDR3 sequence (DNA): TGTGCCAGCAGCTTATTTATTTCGGTCAGAAGCACAGATACGCAGTATTTT. Encoded protein: CASSLFISVRSTDTQYF.

This sequence joins TRBV5-1 and TRBJ1-1; TRBD1 might be the D (6 bases). V was clipped by 3 bases and J by 1 base, with 13 bases between them. The V gene's germline CDR1 is SGHRS and CDR2 YFSETQ. This CDR3 spans 15 amino acids. The CDR3 protein is CASSWTGTPNTEAFF. The CDR3, as DNA: TGCGCCAGCAGCTGGACCGGGACACCGAACACTGAAGCTTTCTTT. Filled out from reference TRBV5-1 and TRBJ1-1, the complete variable domain reads KAGVTQTPRYLIKTRGQQVTLSCSPISGHRSVSWYQQTPGQGLQFLFEYFSETQRNKGNFPGRFSGRQFSNSRSEMNVSTLELGDSALYLCASSWTGTPNTEAFFGQGTRLTVV.